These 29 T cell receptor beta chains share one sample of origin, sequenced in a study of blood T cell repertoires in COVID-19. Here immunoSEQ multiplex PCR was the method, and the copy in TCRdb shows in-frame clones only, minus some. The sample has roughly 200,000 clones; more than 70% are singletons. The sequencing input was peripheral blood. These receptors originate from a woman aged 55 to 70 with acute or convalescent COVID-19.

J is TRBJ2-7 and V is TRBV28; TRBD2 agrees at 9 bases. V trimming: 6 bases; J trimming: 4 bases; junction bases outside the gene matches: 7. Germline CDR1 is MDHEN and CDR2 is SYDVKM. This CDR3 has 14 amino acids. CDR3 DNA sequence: TGTGCCAGCAGACGTCCTAGCGGGATGTACGAGCAGTACTTC. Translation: CASRRPSGMYEQYF.

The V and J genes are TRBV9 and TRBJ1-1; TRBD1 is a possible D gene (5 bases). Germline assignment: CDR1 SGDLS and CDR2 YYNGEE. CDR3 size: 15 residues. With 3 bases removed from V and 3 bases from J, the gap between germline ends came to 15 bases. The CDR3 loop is CASSEGRRGDTEAFF. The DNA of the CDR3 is TGTGCCAGCAGCGAGGGACGCCGGGGGGACACTGAAGCTTTCTTT. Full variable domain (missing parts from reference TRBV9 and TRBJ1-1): DSGVTQTPKHLITATGQRVTLRCSPRSGDLSVYWYQQSLDQGLQFLIQYYNGEERAKGNILERFSAQQFPDLHSELNLSSLELGDSALYFCASSEGRRGDTEAFFGQGTRLTVV.

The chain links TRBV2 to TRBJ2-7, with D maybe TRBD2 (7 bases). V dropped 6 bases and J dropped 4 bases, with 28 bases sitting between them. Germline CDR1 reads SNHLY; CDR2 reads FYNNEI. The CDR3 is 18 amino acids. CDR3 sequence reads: CASSRDTFVLLAVYEQYF. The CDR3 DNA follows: TGTGCCAGCAGCAGGGACACCTTCGTCCTGCTAGCGGTGTACGAGCAGTACTTC.

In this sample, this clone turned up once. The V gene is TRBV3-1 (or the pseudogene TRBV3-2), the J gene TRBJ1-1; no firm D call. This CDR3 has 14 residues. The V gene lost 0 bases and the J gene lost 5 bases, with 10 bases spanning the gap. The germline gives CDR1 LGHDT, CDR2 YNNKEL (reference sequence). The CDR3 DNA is TGTGCCAGCAGCCAAGAGGCGGCTGGGACTGAAGCTTTCTTT. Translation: CASSQEAAGTEAFF.

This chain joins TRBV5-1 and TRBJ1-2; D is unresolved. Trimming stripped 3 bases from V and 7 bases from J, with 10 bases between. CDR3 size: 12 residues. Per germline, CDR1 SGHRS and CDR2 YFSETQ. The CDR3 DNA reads TGCGCCAGCAGCTGGAGCGGGGTTGGCTACACCTTC. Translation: CASSWSGVGYTF.

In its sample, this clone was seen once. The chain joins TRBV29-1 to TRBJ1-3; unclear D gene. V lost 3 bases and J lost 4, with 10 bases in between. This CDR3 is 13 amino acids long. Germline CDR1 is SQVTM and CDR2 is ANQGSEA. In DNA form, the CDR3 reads TGCAGCGTTGAGAGGCAACGAGGAAACACCATATATTTT. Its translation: CSVERQRGNTIYF.

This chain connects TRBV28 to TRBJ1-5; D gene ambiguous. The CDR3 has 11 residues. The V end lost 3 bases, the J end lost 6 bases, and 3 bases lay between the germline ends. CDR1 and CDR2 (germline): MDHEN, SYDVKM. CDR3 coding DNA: TGTGCCAGCAGTTTCGGTCAGCCCCAGCATTTT. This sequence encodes CASSFGQPQHF.

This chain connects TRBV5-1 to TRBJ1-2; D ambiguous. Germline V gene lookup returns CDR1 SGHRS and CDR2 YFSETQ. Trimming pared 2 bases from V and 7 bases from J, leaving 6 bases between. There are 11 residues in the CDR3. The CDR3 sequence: CASSFGGGYTF. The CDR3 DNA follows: TGCGCCAGCAGCTTTGGCGGTGGCTACACCTTC.

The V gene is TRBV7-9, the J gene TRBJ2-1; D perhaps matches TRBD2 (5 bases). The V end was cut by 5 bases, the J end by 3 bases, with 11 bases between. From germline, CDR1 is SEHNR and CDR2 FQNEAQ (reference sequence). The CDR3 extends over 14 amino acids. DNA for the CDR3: TGTGCCAGCAGCCGTGGACTGGACTACAATGAGCAGTTCTTC. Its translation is CASSRGLDYNEQFF.

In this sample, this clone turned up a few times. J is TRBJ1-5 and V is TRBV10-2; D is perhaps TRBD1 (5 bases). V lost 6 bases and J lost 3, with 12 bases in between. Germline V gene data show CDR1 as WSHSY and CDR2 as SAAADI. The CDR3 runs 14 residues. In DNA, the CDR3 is TGCGCCAGCAGGGGTGACAGCTCCAATCAGCCCCAGCATTTT. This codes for CASRGDSSNQPQHF.

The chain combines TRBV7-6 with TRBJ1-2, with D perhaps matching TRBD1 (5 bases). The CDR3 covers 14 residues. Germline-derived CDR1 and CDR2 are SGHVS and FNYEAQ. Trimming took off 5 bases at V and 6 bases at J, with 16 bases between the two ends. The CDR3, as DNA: TGTGCCAGCAGCCCCCTAGGGGTCCTTCATGGCTACACCTTC. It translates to CASSPLGVLHGYTF.

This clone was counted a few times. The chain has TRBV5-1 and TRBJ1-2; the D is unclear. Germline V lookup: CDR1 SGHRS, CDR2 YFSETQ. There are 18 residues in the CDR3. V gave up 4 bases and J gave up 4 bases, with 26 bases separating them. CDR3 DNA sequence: TGCGCCAGCAGCCCAACCCCCCCGGAGGGCCCTTTACTCTATGGCTACACCTTC. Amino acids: CASSPTPPEGPLLYGYTF.

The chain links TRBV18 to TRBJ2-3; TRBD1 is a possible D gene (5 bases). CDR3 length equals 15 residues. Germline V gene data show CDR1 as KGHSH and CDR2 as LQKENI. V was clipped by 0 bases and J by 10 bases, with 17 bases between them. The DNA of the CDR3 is TGTGCCAGCTCACCACCGGCACAGGCCGTGGGATCGCAGTATTTT. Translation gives CASSPPAQAVGSQYF.

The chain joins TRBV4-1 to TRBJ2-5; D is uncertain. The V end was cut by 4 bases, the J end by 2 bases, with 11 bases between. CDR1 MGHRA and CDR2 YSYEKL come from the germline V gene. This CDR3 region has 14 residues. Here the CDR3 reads CASSRVLFQETQYF. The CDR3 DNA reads TGCGCCAGCAGCCGTGTTCTGTTTCAAGAGACCCAGTACTTC.

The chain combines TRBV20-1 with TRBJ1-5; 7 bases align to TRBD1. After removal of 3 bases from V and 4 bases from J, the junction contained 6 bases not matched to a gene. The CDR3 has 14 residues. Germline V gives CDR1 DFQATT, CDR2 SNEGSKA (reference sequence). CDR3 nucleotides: TGCAGTGCTAGTACAGGGGCCCCAAATCAGCCCCAGCATTTT. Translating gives CSASTGAPNQPQHF.

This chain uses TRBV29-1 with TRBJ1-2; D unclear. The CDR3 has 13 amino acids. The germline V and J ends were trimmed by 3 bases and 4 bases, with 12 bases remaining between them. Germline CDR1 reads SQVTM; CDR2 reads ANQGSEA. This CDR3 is CSVERASGYGYTF. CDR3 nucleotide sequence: TGCAGCGTTGAGAGGGCGTCTGGCTATGGCTACACCTTC.

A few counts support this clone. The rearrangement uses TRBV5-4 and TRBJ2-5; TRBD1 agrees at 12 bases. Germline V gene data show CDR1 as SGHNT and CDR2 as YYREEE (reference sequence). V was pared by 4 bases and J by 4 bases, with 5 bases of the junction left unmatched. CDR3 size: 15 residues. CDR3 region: CASSGGTGGAETQYF. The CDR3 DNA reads TGTGCCAGCAGCGGGGGGACAGGGGGCGCAGAGACCCAGTACTTC.

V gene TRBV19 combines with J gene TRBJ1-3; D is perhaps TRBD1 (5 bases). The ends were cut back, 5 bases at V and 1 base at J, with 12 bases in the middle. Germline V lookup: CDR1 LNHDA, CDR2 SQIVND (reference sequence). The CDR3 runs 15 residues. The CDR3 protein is CASSPRTLSGNTIYF. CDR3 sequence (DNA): TGTGCCAGTAGTCCTCGGACATTATCTGGAAACACCATATATTTT.

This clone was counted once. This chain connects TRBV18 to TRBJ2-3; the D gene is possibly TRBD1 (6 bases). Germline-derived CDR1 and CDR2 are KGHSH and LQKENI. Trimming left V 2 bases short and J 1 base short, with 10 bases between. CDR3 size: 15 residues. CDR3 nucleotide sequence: TGTGCCAGCTCACCAACAGGGTACGGCACAGATACGCAGTATTTT. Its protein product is CASSPTGYGTDTQYF.

DNA of the CDR3: TGTGCCAGCAGCCCGAGGTCGGGGTCTGGAAACACCATATATTTT. This gives the protein CASSPRSGSGNTIYF. This chain uses TRBV11-2 with TRBJ1-3; D remains unclear. The CDR3 length is 15 residues. CDR1 is SGHAT, CDR2 FQNNGV, per germline. Trimming removed 5 bases from V and 1 base from J, with 12 bases in between.

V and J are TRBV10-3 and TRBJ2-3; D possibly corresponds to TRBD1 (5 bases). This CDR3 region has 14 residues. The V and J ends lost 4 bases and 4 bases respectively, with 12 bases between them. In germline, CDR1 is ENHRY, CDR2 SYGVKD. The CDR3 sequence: CAISAQGEADTQYF. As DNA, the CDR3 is TGTGCCATCAGTGCGCAAGGGGAAGCAGATACGCAGTATTTT.

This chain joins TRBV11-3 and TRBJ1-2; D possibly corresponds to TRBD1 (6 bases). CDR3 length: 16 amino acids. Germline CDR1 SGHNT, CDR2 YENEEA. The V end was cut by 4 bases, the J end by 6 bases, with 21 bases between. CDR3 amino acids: CASSSGGLDRQNGYTF. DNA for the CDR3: TGTGCCAGCAGCTCCGGTGGCCTTGACAGGCAGAATGGCTACACCTTC.

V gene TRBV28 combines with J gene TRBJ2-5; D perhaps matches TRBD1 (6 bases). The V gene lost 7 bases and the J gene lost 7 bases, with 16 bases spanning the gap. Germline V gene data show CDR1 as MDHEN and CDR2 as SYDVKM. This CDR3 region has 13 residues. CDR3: CASTSGQPGTQYF. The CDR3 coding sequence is TGTGCCAGCACCTCTGGACAGCCAGGGACCCAGTACTTC. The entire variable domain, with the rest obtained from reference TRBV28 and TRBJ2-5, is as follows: DVKVTQSSRYLVKRTGEKVFLECVQDMDHENMFWYRQDPGLGLRLIYFSYDVKMKEKGDIPEGYSVSREKKERFSLILESASTNQTSMYLCASTSGQPGTQYFGPGTRLLVL.

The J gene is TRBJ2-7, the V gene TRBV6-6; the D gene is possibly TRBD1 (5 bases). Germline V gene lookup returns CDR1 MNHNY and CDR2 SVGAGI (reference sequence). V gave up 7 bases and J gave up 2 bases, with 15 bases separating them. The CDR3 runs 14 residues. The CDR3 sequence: CASKGQGRPYEQYF. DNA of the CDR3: TGTGCCAGCAAAGGGCAGGGAAGGCCCTACGAGCAGTACTTC.

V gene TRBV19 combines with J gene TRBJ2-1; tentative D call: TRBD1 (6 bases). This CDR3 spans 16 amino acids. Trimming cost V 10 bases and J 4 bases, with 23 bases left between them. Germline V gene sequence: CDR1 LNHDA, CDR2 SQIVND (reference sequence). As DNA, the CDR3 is TGTGCCACCTCATTAGAGGGACACCTTACATACAATGAGCAGTTCTTC. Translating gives CATSLEGHLTYNEQFF.

CDR3 sequence (DNA): TGTGCCAGCAGGGCCAGAACTCATTCCGAAAAACTGTTTTTT. Encoded protein: CASRARTHSEKLFF. The V gene is TRBV19, the J gene TRBJ1-4; possible D gene TRBD1, 5 bases. This CDR3 is built from 14 residues. V shed 9 bases and J shed 8 bases, with 19 bases lying between them. Germline CDR1 and CDR2: LNHDA and SQIVND (reference sequence).

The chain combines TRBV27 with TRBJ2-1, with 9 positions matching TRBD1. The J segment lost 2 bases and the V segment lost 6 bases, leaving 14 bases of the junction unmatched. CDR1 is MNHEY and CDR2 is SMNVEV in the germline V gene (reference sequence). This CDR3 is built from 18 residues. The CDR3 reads CASSHSILGQGAYNEQFF. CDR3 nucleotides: TGTGCCAGCAGCCACTCGATATTGGGACAGGGCGCCTACAATGAGCAGTTCTTC.

Here the CDR3 reads CASSVEGNRSPLHF. CDR3 bases: TGTGCCAGCAGCGTGGAGGGAAATAGGTCACCCCTCCACTTT. The chain has TRBV9 and TRBJ1-6, with no clear D. The CDR3 covers 14 residues. The V gene's germline CDR1 is SGDLS and CDR2 YYNGEE. The V end was cut by 2 bases, the J end by 10 bases, with 13 bases between.

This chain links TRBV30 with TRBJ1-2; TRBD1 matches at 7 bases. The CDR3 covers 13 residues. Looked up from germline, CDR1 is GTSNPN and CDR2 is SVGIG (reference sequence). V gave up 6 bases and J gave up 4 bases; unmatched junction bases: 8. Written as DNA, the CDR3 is TGTGCCTGCAAACGACAGGGTGGCTATGGCTACACCTTC. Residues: CACKRQGGYGYTF.